The rows below give T cell receptor beta chains drawn from one sample of a study of Tregs in tolerant kidney transplant recipients. Assay used: immunoSEQ multiplex PCR; TCRdb lists only in-frame clones, some missing. Of around 50,000 clones in the sample, approximately 90% were seen once. The sample was CD8+ T cells from blood (PBMCs), taken 12 months after the transplant. The source of these receptors is a human patient who received a combined kidney and bone marrow transplant. Part of the T cell pool may stem from the graft donor. Both conserved end residues are part of each CDR3. A D gene is named only where the DNA matches it firmly. Size tells how often a clone was seen (once, few, many) or the class of an expanded clone, and some rows leave it out.

.	TRBV25-1	TRBJ2-5	.	TGTGCCAGCAGTAAACAGGGGACCCAGTACTTC	CASSKQGTQYF
.	TRBV27	TRBJ1-6	.	TGTGCCAGCAGTTTATCGTACGGGGGGCTAAATTCACCCCTCCACTTT	CASSLSYGGLNSPLHF
TRBD1	TRBV7-9	TRBJ1-1	medium-sized	TGTGCCAGCAGCCCCAACAGGGGGGACACTGAAGCTTTCTTT	CASSPNRGDTEAFF
.	TRBV10-3	TRBJ1-3	.	TGTGCCATCACGGGAGGTGCTGGAAACACCATATATTTT	CAITGGAGNTIYF
.	TRBV4-3	TRBJ2-7	.	TGCGCCAGCAGCCTACTTGCGGGGGCCACCTACGAGCAGTACTTC	CASSLLAGATYEQYF
.	TRBV4-1	TRBJ1-2	.	TGCGCCAGCAGCCAGGATTGGACAGCTAACTATGGCTACACCTTC	CASSQDWTANYGYTF
.	TRBV6-5	TRBJ1-2	.	TGTGCCACCAAACAGGGAGCTCGCTATGGCTACACCTTC	CATKQGARYGYTF
TRBD2	TRBV5-8	TRBJ2-1	.	TGTGCCAGCAGGCTACTAGCGGGAGGACTCGATGAGCAGTTCTTC	CASRLLAGGLDEQFF
TRBD1	TRBV6-1	TRBJ2-7	.	TGTGCCAGCAGTAGGACAGGGGTGTTGTACGAGCAGTACTTC	CASSRTGVLYEQYF
TRBD1	TRBV10-3	TRBJ2-7	few	TGTGCCATCAGGGGACAGGGGGATGACGAGCAGTACTTC	CAIRGQGDDEQYF
TRBD1	TRBV7-9	TRBJ1-2	few	TGTGCCAGCAGCTTGGGACAGGGTGACTATGGCTACACCTTC	CASSLGQGDYGYTF
TRBD2	TRBV11-2	TRBJ2-1	.	TGTGCCAGCAGCTCCTGGACTAGCGGGTACAATGAGCAGTTCTTC	CASSSWTSGYNEQFF
.	TRBV9	TRBJ2-1	.	TGTGCCAGCAGCCCCCTAGCCGACGGCGGCTACAATGAGCAGTTCTTC	CASSPLADGGYNEQFF
TRBD2	TRBV13	TRBJ2-3	once	TGTGCCAGCATCCGCTTAACTAGCGGGTACACAGATACGCAGTATTTT	CASIRLTSGYTDTQYF
.	TRBV27	TRBJ2-7	few	TGTGCCAGCAGCCTCCAGGCAGGCTCCTACGAGCAGTACTTC	CASSLQAGSYEQYF
.	TRBV11-3	TRBJ1-1	.	TGTGCCAGCAGCCCGCGAGGCACTGAAGCTTTCTTT	CASSPRGTEAFF
TRBD2	TRBV25-1	TRBJ2-1	.	TGTGCCAGCTCGGGACTAGCGGGAGGGAGGTCCTACAATGAGCAGTTCTTC	CASSGLAGGRSYNEQFF
TRBD1	TRBV7-6	TRBJ2-7	.	TGTGCCAGCAGCTTACCGGGACAGGGGAGCAACGAGCAGTACTTC	CASSLPGQGSNEQYF
.	TRBV9	TRBJ1-2	.	TGTGCCAGCAGCGCCGGGGGGGGGCCCACTATTGGCTACACCTTC	CASSAGGGPTIGYTF
.	TRBV19	TRBJ2-2	.	TGTGCCGCGAAGACAGGGAACACCGGGGAGCTGTTTTTT	CAAKTGNTGELFF
TRBD1	TRBV27	TRBJ2-7	.	TGTGCCAGCACCCCTTCAAGTGGACAGGCCGACCCCTACGAGCAGTACTTC	CASTPSSGQADPYEQYF
.	TRBV5-1	TRBJ1-2	.	TGCGCCAGCAGCTTGGGGACAGCTTCTCGGGTCTATGGCTACACCTTC	CASSLGTASRVYGYTF
.	TRBV6-5	TRBJ2-7	.	TGTGCCAGCAGGGCCCCAAACAACTACGAGCAGTACTTC	CASRAPNNYEQYF
TRBD2	TRBV4-3	TRBJ2-2	.	TGCGCCAGCAGCCCGAGATTAGCGGGGAACACCGGGGAGCTGTTTTTT	CASSPRLAGNTGELFF
TRBD1	TRBV9	TRBJ1-3	.	TGTGCCAGCAGCGTTGGACAGGGGGCAGGAAACACCATATATTTT	CASSVGQGAGNTIYF
.	TRBV9	TRBJ2-7	.	TGTGCCAGCAGCGTTGGGGCAGGGGAAGCCTACGAGCAGTACTTC	CASSVGAGEAYEQYF
.	TRBV5-6	TRBJ1-4	few	TGTGCCAGCAGCTACAGACAGAATGAAAAACTGTTTTTT	CASSYRQNEKLFF
TRBD2	TRBV4-2	TRBJ2-5	few	TGTGCCAGCAGCCAATTCACTAGCGGGGGGGCCCAACCCCAAGAGACCCAGTACTTC	CASSQFTSGGAQPQETQYF
.	TRBV29-1	TRBJ1-4	.	TGCAGCGTCGTCGGAGGGCCGAATGAAAAACTGTTTTTT	CSVVGGPNEKLFF
TRBD1	TRBV11-2	TRBJ2-7	.	TGTGCCAGCAGCTACGGGACAGGAGCCTACGAGCAGTACTTC	CASSYGTGAYEQYF
.	TRBV4-3	TRBJ1-1	.	TGCGCCAGCAGTCTTGCATTTGCGGACAGTGAAATGAACACTGAAGCTTTCTTT	CASSLAFADSEMNTEAFF
TRBD1	TRBV30	TRBJ2-1	.	TGTGCCTGGAGTATGGGACAGGGTTTTGACGAGCAGTTCTTC	CAWSMGQGFDEQFF
.	TRBV5-4	TRBJ2-6	.	TGTGCCAGCAGCCGGGACATCGTAACGGCTGGGGCCAACGTCCTGACTTTC	CASSRDIVTAGANVLTF
TRBD2	TRBV10-2	TRBJ2-7	.	TGCGCCAGCAGTTCCGGACTAGCGGGACGATACGAGCAGTACTTC	CASSSGLAGRYEQYF
TRBD2	TRBV4-2	TRBJ2-7	.	TGTGCCAGCAGCCAAGAATCCAGCGGGGCCTACGAGCAGTACTTC	CASSQESSGAYEQYF
.	TRBV10-3	TRBJ2-2	.	TGTGCCATCAGCTCCGGGGAGCTGTTTTTT	CAISSGELFF
.	TRBV9	TRBJ1-2	.	TGTGCCAGCAGCTTAAGCGGGGAAATTGGGTCTAACTATGGCTACACCTTC	CASSLSGEIGSNYGYTF
TRBD2	TRBV4-2	TRBJ2-5	.	TGTGCCAGCAGGGCTACAACTAGCGGGGTTGGGGAGACCCAGTACTTC	CASRATTSGVGETQYF
TRBD2	TRBV9	TRBJ2-7	.	TGTGCCAGCAGCTCCAGCGGGAGTTCGGACGAGCAGTACTTC	CASSSSGSSDEQYF
TRBD1	TRBV30	TRBJ1-5	.	TGTGCCTGGACGGGACAGGGGGCCGGTCAGCCCCAGCATTTT	CAWTGQGAGQPQHF
TRBD2	TRBV5-1	TRBJ2-3	once	TGCGCCAGCAGCTCTGGACTAGCGGGAAGGGGAGATACGCAGTATTTT	CASSSGLAGRGDTQYF
TRBD1	TRBV9	TRBJ2-1	.	TGTGCCAGCAGCGCCGACCCCAGGGGGCGTATGAATGAGCAGTTCTTC	CASSADPRGRMNEQFF
TRBD2	TRBV5-8	TRBJ2-1	once	TGTGCCAGCAGCTTGGGGACCGCCGGGACTAGCGACAATGAGCAGTTCTTC	CASSLGTAGTSDNEQFF
TRBD2	TRBV30	TRBJ2-3	.	TGTGCCTGGAGCCAAAAGACTAGCGGTAGCACAGATACGCAGTATTTT	CAWSQKTSGSTDTQYF
.	TRBV5-4	TRBJ1-4	.	TGTGCCAGCAGCTTGTTCGGGGTATCCAATGAAAAACTGTTTTTT	CASSLFGVSNEKLFF
TRBD2	TRBV9	TRBJ2-1	.	TGTGCCAGCAGCGTAGACGCTACTTCTAGCGGGGGTACCTACAATGAGCAGTTCTTC	CASSVDATSSGGTYNEQFF
TRBD1	TRBV19	TRBJ1-2	.	TGTGCCAGTATCGGGCCCGGGACAGTCTTGTGGCGCTTC	CASIGPGTVLWRF
TRBD2	TRBV19	TRBJ2-7	.	TGTGCCACTAGCGGGAGCTCCTACGAGCAGTACTTC	CATSGSSYEQYF
.	TRBV7-9	TRBJ1-2	.	TGTGCCAGCAGCGCGGGTTATGGCTACACCTTC	CASSAGYGYTF
.	TRBV11-3	TRBJ2-7	.	TGTGCCAGCAGCTTAGGAGGTTTGGTGCAGTACTTC	CASSLGGLVQYF
TRBD2	TRBV4-1	TRBJ2-2	.	TGCGCCAGCAGCCAAGAGGTTCTAGCGGGCACGAACACCGGGGAGCTGTTTTTT	CASSQEVLAGTNTGELFF
.	TRBV27	TRBJ1-5	.	TGTGCCAGCAGTTTCAGGGGTGCCAATCAGCCCCAGCATTTT	CASSFRGANQPQHF
.	TRBV27	TRBJ2-7	.	TGTGCCAGCAGTTTATTTGGTAGCGTCATCCCTACCTACGAGCAGTACTTC	CASSLFGSVIPTYEQYF
.	TRBV6-6	TRBJ2-4	.	TGTGCCAGCATGTCGGTCAAAAACATTCAGTACTTC	CASMSVKNIQYF
.	TRBV13	TRBJ1-1	.	TGTGCCAGCAGCGGAAGGACAGTAGAAGCTTTCTTT	CASSGRTVEAFF